The source of this T cell receptor (beta chain) is a study of Ad26.COV2.S vaccination and SARS-CoV-2 variants. Study overall: By the intramuscular route, Ad26.COV2.S was given once, or twice 56 days apart. Study outcomes and limitations: The TCR breadth and depth analyses may have understated or missed part of the total T cell responses. After vaccination, reports described spike-specific CD8+ and CD4+ T cell responses as showing substantial breadth.

Treatment given: some 20 received Ad26.COV2.S at low or high dose, single or two shots; about five received placebo; per-sample allocation not given. The study sampled participants on day 63 after the first vaccine or placebo injection. Aged 18-55 years, donor was enrolled in Boston in about 2020. The repertoire was sequenced with immunoSEQ multiplex PCR; TCRdb's copy has only in-frame clones and lacks some. Here the sample spans about 350,000 clones, approximately 90% being singletons. Only a few counts were recorded for this clone. The antigen remains undetermined. The CDR3 has 16 amino acids. V was shortened by 4 bases and J by 3 bases, with 18 bases between the two germline ends. Germline V gives CDR1 SGHDN, CDR2 FVKESK.

The rearrangement uses TRBV14 and TRBJ1-2, with D perhaps matching TRBD1 (6 bases). The starting material was peripheral blood, obtained in a trial of Ad26.COV2.S vaccine versus placebo. The clonotype was recovered from a person aged 18 to 65 who received the Ad26.COV2.S COVID-19 vaccine or a placebo. CDR3 amino acids: CASSLTRAGAYYGYTF. In DNA, the CDR3 is TGTGCCAGCAGCCTAACGCGGGCAGGGGCTTACTATGGCTACACCTTC. The whole variable domain, remainder taken from reference TRBV14 and TRBJ1-2, is EAGVTQFPSHSVIEKGQTVTLRCDPISGHDNLYWYRRVMGKEIKFLLHFVKESKQDESGMPNNRFLAERTGGTYSTLKVQPAELEDSGVYFCASSLTRAGAYYGYTFGSGTRLTVV.